The clone carrying this T cell receptor beta chain was detected ten times or more. This entry comes from a study of early T cells in non-severe SARS-CoV-2 infection. Losses at the gene ends were 0 bases for V and 3 bases for J; bases not matched to a gene: 4. Looked up from germline, CDR1 is GTSNPN and CDR2 is SVGIG (reference sequence). The CDR3 spans 15 residues. TCRdb recomputed calls from the 5' RACE reads with MiXCR, one row per CDR3 protein. The repertoire includes about 48,000 distinct CDR3 sequences, roughly 5.9% of them detected once, and under 6% sits in the top ten. The source of this sequence is an adult who was a healthcare worker with PCR-confirmed SARS-CoV-2 infection or an uninfected control (not recorded which). The sequencing sample was made of whole blood. V gene TRBV30 combines with J gene TRBJ2-1; TRBD2 matches at 8 bases. The CDR3 bases are TGTGCCTGGAGTGTAAACGCGGGGGGCTACAATGAGCAGTTCTTC. Translation: CAWSVNAGGYNEQFF.